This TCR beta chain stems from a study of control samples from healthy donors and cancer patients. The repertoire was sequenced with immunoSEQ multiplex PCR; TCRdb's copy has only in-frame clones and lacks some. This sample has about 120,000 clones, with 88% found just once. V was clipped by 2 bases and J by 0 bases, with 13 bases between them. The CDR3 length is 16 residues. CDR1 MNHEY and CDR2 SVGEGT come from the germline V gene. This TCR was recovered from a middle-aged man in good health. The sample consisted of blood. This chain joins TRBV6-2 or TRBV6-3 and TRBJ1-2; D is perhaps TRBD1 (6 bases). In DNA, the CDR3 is TGTGCCAGCAGTTACGGGCAGGGGAGCCCTAACTATGGCTACACCTTC. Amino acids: CASSYGQGSPNYGYTF.